This T cell receptor (beta chain) originates from a study of blood T cell repertoires in COVID-19. Only in-frame clones appear in the TCRdb table, and some are missing; sequencing was by immunoSEQ multiplex PCR. The table has under 250,000 clones, more than 70% seen once; the top ten hold around 7.9%. This CDR3 is built from 16 residues. Germline V gene data show CDR1 as LNHDA and CDR2 as SQIVND (reference sequence). V lost 4 bases and J 5 bases, leaving 18 bases between the germline ends. The sequenced sample was peripheral blood. The clonotype was recovered from a man aged 35-49 years with active or convalescent COVID-19. The chain carries TRBV19 and TRBJ1-5, with D uncertain. This CDR3 reads CASSKPLGEGDQPQHF. DNA for the CDR3: TGTGCCAGTAGTAAGCCCCTTGGGGAGGGAGATCAGCCCCAGCATTTT.